The 21 T cell receptor beta chains below come from one sample, sequenced in a study of T cell repertoires in cytomegalovirus infection. Each CDR3 protein is one row after TCRdb ran MiXCR on the reads. The sample records 95,000 to 150,000 distinct CDR3 sequences, 25% to 35% being singletons. No antigens are known for them. The source was CD8+ T cells from cultured PBMCs, collected from culture after CMV antigen stimulation. The receptors were sampled from a human donor in good health (CMV status not recorded). Some clones in this sample may be carry-over from other donors' samples.

This clonotype was observed a few times. The genes are TRBV20-1 and TRBJ1-1; D ambiguous. Trimming took off 1 base at V and 0 bases at J, with 15 bases between the two ends. The CDR3 length is 16 residues. Germline assignment: CDR1 DFQATT and CDR2 SNEGSKA (reference sequence). The CDR3 region has the DNA TGCAGTGCTAGAGTGGGAAGTCGGTTCATGAACACTGAAGCTTTCTTT. It translates to CSARVGSRFMNTEAFF.

The chain links TRBV4-1 to TRBJ2-7, with TRBD1 as a possible D gene (5 bases). Trimming removed 0 bases from V and 3 bases from J, with 9 bases in between. Germline lookup yields CDR1 MGHRA and CDR2 YSYEKL. The CDR3 runs to 14 residues. The CDR3 is CASSQEGRDYEQYF. CDR3 in DNA: TGCGCCAGCAGCCAAGAAGGCAGGGACTACGAGCAGTACTTC.

The J gene is TRBJ2-2, the V gene TRBV7-2; 8 positions agree with TRBD2. Germline-derived CDR1 and CDR2 are SGHTA and FQGNSA. The CDR3 runs 15 residues. The trim removed 0 bases at V and 7 bases at J, leaving 4 bases unmatched. The chain's CDR3 is CASSLASGGSGELFF. CDR3 nucleotides: TGTGCCAGCAGCTTAGCCTCGGGGGGGAGCGGGGAGCTGTTTTTT.

This clonotype was seen ten or more times. The chain links TRBV7-9 to TRBJ2-7, with a tentative D call TRBD1 (6 bases). The CDR3 is 15 amino acids. V dropped 1 base and J dropped 3 bases, with 13 bases sitting between them. Looked up from germline, CDR1 is SEHNR and CDR2 is FQNEAQ (reference sequence). For the CDR3, the DNA is TGTGCCAGCAGCTTAGGTCCGACAGGCGGCTACGAGCAGTACTTC. Its translation: CASSLGPTGGYEQYF.

J is TRBJ2-7 and V is TRBV6-1; D is possibly TRBD1 (6 bases). Trimming removed 6 bases from V and 3 bases from J, with 18 bases in between. CDR1 is MNHNS and CDR2 is SASEGT in the germline V gene. This CDR3 has 15 residues. The CDR3 sequence: CASRSGRTALYEQYF. The CDR3 nucleotides are TGTGCCAGCAGATCAGGAAGGACAGCCCTCTACGAGCAGTACTTC.

At least ten counts were recorded for this clonotype. The chain has TRBV7-8 and TRBJ1-2, with D maybe TRBD1 (6 bases). Germline V gene sequence: CDR1 SGHVS, CDR2 FQNEAQ. Between the trimmed V and J ends, which lost 5 bases and 0 bases, there was a span of 25 bases. The CDR3 totals 19 residues. The CDR3 region has the DNA TGTGCCAGCAGCGTCTCACGGGGGCCCGGACCCCCTGCTAACTATGGCTACACCTTC. This gives the protein CASSVSRGPGPPANYGYTF.

This clonotype was counted only a few times. The gene calls are TRBV19 and TRBJ1-1; possible D gene TRBD1, 6 bases. Germline CDR1 and CDR2: LNHDA and SQIVND (reference sequence). Trimming stripped 4 bases from V and 1 base from J, with 19 bases between. The CDR3 length is 17 residues. The CDR3 protein is CASSTITGMEENTEAFF. The CDR3, as DNA: TGTGCCAGTAGTACCATAACAGGGATGGAAGAGAACACTGAAGCTTTCTTT.

This clonotype was found a few times. DNA for the CDR3: TGTGCCAGCAGTGAAGAAGAGGGGGTGGGAGCCGGGGAGCTGTTTTTT. Its translation is CASSEEEGVGAGELFF. The chain links TRBV6-1 to TRBJ2-2, with D perhaps TRBD1 (6 bases). This CDR3 spans 16 amino acids. V shed 1 base and J shed 6 bases, with 15 bases lying between them. CDR1 is MNHNS and CDR2 is SASEGT in the germline V gene.

The chain employs TRBV7-2 and TRBJ2-5; TRBD1 aligns across 7 bases. Germline CDR1 SGHTA, CDR2 FQGNSA. This CDR3 is 16 amino acids long. V was clipped by 5 bases and J by 5 bases; unmatched bases: 14. The CDR3 coding sequence is TGTGCCAGCAGCGTGAGGGACAGCCTAGGGGGCGAGACCCAGTACTTC. Amino acids: CASSVRDSLGGETQYF.

This clonotype was seen repeatedly, ten times or more. V and J are TRBV7-8 and TRBJ1-1, with D tentatively TRBD1 (6 bases). The CDR3 contains 17 residues. V dropped 1 base and J dropped 3 bases, with 18 bases sitting between them. CDR1 is SGHVS, CDR2 FQNEAQ, per germline. CDR3 in amino acids: CASSLELPGQIYTEAFF. CDR3 coding DNA: TGTGCCAGCAGCTTAGAATTACCCGGACAGATTTACACTGAAGCTTTCTTT.

This clonotype was observed a few times. This sequence joins TRBV10-3 and TRBJ1-5; 7 bases map to TRBD1. The CDR3 loop spans 14 amino acids. The ends lost 10 bases at V and 3 bases at J; junction bases unmatched: 9. Per germline, CDR1 ENHRY and CDR2 SYGVKD. CDR3 sequence (DNA): TGTGCCAGCTCGACAGGGTTCAACAATCAGCCCCAGCATTTT. Its protein product is CASSTGFNNQPQHF.

The chain links TRBV7-6 to TRBJ2-7; D gene uncertain. This CDR3 comprises 13 residues. The V and J ends lost 1 base and 2 bases respectively, with 6 bases between them. Germline V CDR1 and CDR2: SGHVS, FNYEAQ. The CDR3 here is CASSLGYPYEQYF. DNA of the CDR3: TGTGCCAGCAGCTTAGGATACCCCTACGAGCAGTACTTC.

This chain connects TRBV7-9 to TRBJ2-1, with D unclear. The length of the CDR3 is 13 residues. Germline loops: CDR1 SEHNR, CDR2 FQNEAQ (reference sequence). The ends were cut back, 11 bases at V and 5 bases at J, with 16 bases in the middle. The CDR3 loop is CACHLQANNEQFF. CDR3 nucleotide sequence: TGTGCCTGCCATCTTCAAGCCAACAATGAGCAGTTCTTC.

In its sample, this clonotype was seen a few times. The gene calls are TRBV4-1 and TRBJ2-3; possible D gene TRBD1, 5 bases. Deletions cut 1 base from V and 4 bases from J, with 12 bases between. The CDR3 sequence is 15 residues long. Germline CDR1 reads MGHRA; CDR2 reads YSYEKL. The DNA for the CDR3 is TGCGCCAGCAGCCAAGGGCAGGGTCTGTCAGATACGCAGTATTTT. The encoded protein is CASSQGQGLSDTQYF.

This clonotype was seen a handful of times. The J gene is TRBJ2-2, the V gene TRBV7-9, with D perhaps assigned TRBD1 or TRBD2 (5 bases each). This CDR3 is 14 amino acids long. Germline V CDR1 and CDR2: SEHNR, FQNEAQ (reference sequence). V was clipped by 5 bases and J by 7 bases, with 14 bases between them. Here the CDR3 reads CASSPPSGGGELFF. In DNA form, the CDR3 reads TGTGCCAGCAGCCCCCCGTCTGGGGGCGGGGAGCTGTTTTTT.

In its sample, this clonotype was seen many times. This CDR3 is CASSSRPQGNADGYTF. The CDR3 bases are TGTGCCAGCAGCTCCAGACCACAGGGAAATGCTGATGGCTACACCTTC. The chain combines TRBV7-9 with TRBJ1-2; maybe TRBD1 (6 bases). Germline values: CDR1 SEHNR, CDR2 FQNEAQ (reference sequence). The CDR3 has 16 residues. V dropped 4 bases and J dropped 6 bases, with 21 bases sitting between them. Variable domain in full (rest from reference TRBV7-9 and TRBJ1-2): DTGVSQNPRHKITKRGQNVTFRCDPISEHNRLYWYRQTLGQGPEFLTYFQNEAQLEKSRLLSDRFSAERPKGSFSTLEIQRTEQGDSAMYLCASSSRPQGNADGYTFGSGTRLTVV.

This chain connects TRBV18 to TRBJ1-3, with D perhaps matching TRBD1 (5 bases). Germline V lookup: CDR1 KGHSH, CDR2 LQKENI. V was pared by 3 bases and J by 0 bases, with 12 bases between. The CDR3 totals 16 residues. CDR3 DNA: TGTGCCAGCTCACCTGCCTGGGACGGCTCTGGAAACACCATATATTTT. Translating it yields CASSPAWDGSGNTIYF.

This clonotype has only a few counts. The chain joins TRBV6-2 or TRBV6-3 to TRBJ2-7; TRBD1 agrees at 7 bases. Germline loops: CDR1 MNHEY, CDR2 SVGEGT. This CDR3 is 20 amino acids long. With V trimmed by 4 bases and J by 0 bases, 21 bases remained unmatched. The CDR3 nucleotides read TGTGCCAGCAGTTTGTTCCCCATTGGACAGGACTCTATCAGCTCCTACGAGCAGTACTTC. Translation gives CASSLFPIGQDSISSYEQYF.

This clonotype was recorded at least ten times. This chain connects TRBV28 to TRBJ1-5; possibly TRBD1 for D (5 bases). Looked up from germline, CDR1 is MDHEN and CDR2 is SYDVKM. With 8 bases removed from V and 5 bases from J, the gap between germline ends came to 13 bases. The CDR3 is 13 amino acids. CDR3 bases: TGTGCCAGCGGCCTTCAAGGGGATCAGCCCCAGCATTTT. It is translated as CASGLQGDQPQHF.

The table lists this clonotype with a few counts. The CDR3 coding sequence is TGTGCCAGCACCAAGGGGGACTATCTTTCCTACGAGCAGTACTTC. Translated: CASTKGDYLSYEQYF. The V gene is TRBV28, the J gene TRBJ2-7, with a tentative D call TRBD2 (7 bases). Germline CDR1 MDHEN, CDR2 SYDVKM. V lost 7 bases to trimming and J lost 1 base, with 17 bases between them. This CDR3 is built from 15 residues.

This clonotype came up once. The chain joins TRBV7-9 to TRBJ1-2, with 7 bases matching TRBD1. CDR1 is SEHNR, CDR2 FQNEAQ, per germline (reference sequence). The CDR3 spans 15 residues. Trimming at V came to 1 base and at J to 4 bases, leaving 6 bases not matched to a gene. The CDR3 sequence is CASSLERGPSYGYTF. The CDR3 DNA reads TGTGCCAGCAGCTTAGAGAGGGGGCCAAGCTATGGCTACACCTTC.